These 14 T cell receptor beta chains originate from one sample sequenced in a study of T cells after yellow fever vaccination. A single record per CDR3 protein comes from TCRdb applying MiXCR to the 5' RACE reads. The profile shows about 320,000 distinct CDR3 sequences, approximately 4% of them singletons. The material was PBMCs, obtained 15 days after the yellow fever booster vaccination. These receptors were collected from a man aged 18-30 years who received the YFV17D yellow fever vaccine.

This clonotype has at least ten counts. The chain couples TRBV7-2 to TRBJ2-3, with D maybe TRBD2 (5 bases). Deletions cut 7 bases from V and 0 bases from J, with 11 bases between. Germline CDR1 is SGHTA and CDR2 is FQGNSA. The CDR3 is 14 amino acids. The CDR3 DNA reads TGTGCCAGCACCGACTATCTTAGCACAGATACGCAGTATTTT. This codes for CASTDYLSTDTQYF. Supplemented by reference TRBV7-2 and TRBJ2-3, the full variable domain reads GAGVSQSPSNKVTEKGKDVELRCDPISGHTALYWYRQSLGQGLEFLIYFQGNSAPDKSGLPSDRFSAERTGGSVSTLTIQRTQQEDSAVYLCASTDYLSTDTQYFGPGTRLTVL.

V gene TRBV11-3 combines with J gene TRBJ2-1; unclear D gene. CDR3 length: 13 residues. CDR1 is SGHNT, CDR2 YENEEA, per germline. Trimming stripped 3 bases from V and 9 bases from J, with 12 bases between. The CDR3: CASSFIPEGEQFF. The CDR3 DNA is TGTGCCAGCAGCTTTATCCCCGAAGGTGAGCAGTTCTTC.

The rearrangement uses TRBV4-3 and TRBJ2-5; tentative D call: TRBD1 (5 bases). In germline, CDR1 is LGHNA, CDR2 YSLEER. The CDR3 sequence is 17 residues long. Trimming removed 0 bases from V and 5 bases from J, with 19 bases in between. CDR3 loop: CASSQDQNWGEGETQYF. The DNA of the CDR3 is TGCGCCAGCAGCCAAGATCAGAACTGGGGCGAAGGGGAGACCCAGTACTTC.

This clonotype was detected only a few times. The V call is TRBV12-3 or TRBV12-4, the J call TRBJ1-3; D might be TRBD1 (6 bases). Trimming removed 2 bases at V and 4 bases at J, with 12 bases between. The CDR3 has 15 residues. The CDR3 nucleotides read TGTGCCAGCAGTTTATCACAGGGTTTGGGAAACACCATATATTTT. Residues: CASSLSQGLGNTIYF.

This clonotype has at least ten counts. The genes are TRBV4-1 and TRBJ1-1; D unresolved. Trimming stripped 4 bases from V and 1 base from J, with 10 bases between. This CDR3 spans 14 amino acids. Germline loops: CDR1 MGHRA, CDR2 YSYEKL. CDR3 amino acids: CASSPYQRNTEAFF. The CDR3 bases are TGCGCCAGCAGCCCGTACCAGCGGAACACTGAAGCTTTCTTT.

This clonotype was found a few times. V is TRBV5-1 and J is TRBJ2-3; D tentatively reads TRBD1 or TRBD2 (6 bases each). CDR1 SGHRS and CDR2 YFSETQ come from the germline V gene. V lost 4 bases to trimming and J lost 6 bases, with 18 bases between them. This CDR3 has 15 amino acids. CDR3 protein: CASSTGGATVDTQYF. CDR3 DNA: TGCGCCAGCAGCACCGGGGGCGCCACGGTGGATACGCAGTATTTT.

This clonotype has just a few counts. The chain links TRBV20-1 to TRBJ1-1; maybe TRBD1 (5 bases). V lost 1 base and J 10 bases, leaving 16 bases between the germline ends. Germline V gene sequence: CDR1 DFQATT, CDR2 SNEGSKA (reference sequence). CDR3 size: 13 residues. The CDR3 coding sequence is TGCAGTGCTAGAGCGTCGGGAGGGGCGGGAGCTTTCTTT. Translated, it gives CSARASGGAGAFF.

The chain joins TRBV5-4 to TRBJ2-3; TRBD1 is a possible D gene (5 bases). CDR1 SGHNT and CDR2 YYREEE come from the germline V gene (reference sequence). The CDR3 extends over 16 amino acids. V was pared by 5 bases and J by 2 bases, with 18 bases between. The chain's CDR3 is CASSFSRQGFTDTQYF. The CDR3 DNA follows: TGTGCCAGCAGTTTTTCCAGGCAGGGATTCACAGATACGCAGTATTTT.

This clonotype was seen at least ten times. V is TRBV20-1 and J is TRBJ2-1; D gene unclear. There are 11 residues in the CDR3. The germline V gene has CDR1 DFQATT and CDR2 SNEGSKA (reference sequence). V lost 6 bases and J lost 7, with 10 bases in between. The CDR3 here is CSAEPVNEQFF. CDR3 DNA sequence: TGCAGTGCCGAACCTGTGAATGAGCAGTTCTTC.

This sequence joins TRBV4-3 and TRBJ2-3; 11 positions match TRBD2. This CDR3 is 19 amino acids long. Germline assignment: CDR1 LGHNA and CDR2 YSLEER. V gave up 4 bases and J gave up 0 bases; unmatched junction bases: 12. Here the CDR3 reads CASSPRGTSGGGSTDTQYF. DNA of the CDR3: TGCGCCAGCAGCCCCAGAGGGACTAGCGGTGGAGGGAGCACAGATACGCAGTATTTT.

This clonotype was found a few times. The CDR3, as DNA: TGTGCCAGCAGCTTACAAGTTGGCACCGGGGAGCTGTTTTTT. Its protein is CASSLQVGTGELFF. V gene TRBV11-2 combines with J gene TRBJ2-2; D gene ambiguous. The germline V gene encodes CDR1 SGHAT and CDR2 FQNNGV. This CDR3 has 14 residues. V was cut by 2 bases and J by 4 bases, with 8 bases left in between.

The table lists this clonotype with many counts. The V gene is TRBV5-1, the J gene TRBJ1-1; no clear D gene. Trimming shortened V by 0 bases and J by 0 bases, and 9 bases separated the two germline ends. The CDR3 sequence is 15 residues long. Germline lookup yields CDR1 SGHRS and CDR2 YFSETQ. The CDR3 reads CASSLDEEMNTEAFF. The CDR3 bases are TGCGCCAGCAGCTTGGATGAGGAGATGAACACTGAAGCTTTCTTT.

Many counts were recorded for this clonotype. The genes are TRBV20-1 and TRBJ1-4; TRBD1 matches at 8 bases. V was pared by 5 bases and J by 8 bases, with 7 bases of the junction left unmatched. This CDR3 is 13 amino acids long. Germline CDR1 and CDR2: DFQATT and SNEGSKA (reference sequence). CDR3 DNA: TGCAGTGCTGGGACAGGAGGAGACGAAAAACTGTTTTTT. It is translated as CSAGTGGDEKLFF.

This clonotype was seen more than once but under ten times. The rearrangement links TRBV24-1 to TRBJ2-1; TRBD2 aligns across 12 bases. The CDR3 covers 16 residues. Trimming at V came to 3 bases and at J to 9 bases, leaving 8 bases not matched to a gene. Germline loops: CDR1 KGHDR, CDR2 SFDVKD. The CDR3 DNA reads TGTGCCACCAGTGATCCTAGCGGGGGGGCCTGGGGTGAGCAGTTCTTC. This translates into CATSDPSGGAWGEQFF.